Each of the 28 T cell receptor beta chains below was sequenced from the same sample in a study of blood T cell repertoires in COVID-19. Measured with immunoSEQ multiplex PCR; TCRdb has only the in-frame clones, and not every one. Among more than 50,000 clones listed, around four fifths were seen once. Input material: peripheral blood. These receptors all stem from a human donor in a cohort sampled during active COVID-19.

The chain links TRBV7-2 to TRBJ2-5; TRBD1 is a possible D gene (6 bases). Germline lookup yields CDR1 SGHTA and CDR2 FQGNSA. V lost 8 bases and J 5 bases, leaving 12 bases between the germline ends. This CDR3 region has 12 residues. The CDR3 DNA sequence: TGTGCCAGCCTACAGGGTATGGAGACCCAGTACTTC. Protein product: CASLQGMETQYF.

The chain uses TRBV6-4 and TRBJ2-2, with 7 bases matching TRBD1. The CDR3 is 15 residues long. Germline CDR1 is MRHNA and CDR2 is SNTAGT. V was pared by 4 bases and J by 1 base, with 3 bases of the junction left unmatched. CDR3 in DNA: TGTGCCAGCAGTGTCGGGACAGAGAACACCGGGGAGCTGTTTTTT. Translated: CASSVGTENTGELFF.

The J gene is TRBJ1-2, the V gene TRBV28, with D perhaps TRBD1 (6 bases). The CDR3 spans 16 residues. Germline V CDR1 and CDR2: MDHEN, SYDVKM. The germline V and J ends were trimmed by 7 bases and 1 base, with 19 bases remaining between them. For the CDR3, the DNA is TGTGCCAGCACTCTAGGGGGGGCAGGGAGTAACTATGGCTACACCTTC. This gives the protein CASTLGGAGSNYGYTF.

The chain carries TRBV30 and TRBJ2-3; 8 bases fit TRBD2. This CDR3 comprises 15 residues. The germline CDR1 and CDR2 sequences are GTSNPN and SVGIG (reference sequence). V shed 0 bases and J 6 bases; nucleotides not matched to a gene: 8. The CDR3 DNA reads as TGTGCCTGGAGTGTACAGGCGGGGGGTTTCGATACGCAGTATTTT. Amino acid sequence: CAWSVQAGGFDTQYF.

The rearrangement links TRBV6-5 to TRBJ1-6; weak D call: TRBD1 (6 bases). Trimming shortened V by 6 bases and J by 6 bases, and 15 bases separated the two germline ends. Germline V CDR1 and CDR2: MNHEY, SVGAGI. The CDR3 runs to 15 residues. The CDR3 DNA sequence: TGTGCCAGCAGCCTTGCGACAGGTTCTAATTCACCCCTCCACTTT. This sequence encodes CASSLATGSNSPLHF.

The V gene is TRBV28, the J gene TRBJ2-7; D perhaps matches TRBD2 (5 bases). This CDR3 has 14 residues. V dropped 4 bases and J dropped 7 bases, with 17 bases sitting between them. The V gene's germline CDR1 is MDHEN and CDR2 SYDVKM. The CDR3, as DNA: TGTGCCAGCAGTTCCTCCGGGGAGTTAAGGGAGCAGTACGTC. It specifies CASSSSGELREQYV.

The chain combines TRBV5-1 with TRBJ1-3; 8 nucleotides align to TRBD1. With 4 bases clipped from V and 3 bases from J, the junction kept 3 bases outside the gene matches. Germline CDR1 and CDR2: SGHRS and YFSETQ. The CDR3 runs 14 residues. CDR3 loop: CASSPGQGGNTIYF. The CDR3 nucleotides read TGCGCCAGCAGCCCTGGACAGGGTGGAAACACCATATATTTT. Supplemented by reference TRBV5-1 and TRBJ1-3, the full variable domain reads KAGVTQTPRYLIKTRGQQVTLSCSPISGHRSVSWYQQTPGQGLQFLFEYFSETQRNKGNFPGRFSGRQFSNSRSEMNVSTLELGDSALYLCASSPGQGGNTIYFGEGSWLTVV.

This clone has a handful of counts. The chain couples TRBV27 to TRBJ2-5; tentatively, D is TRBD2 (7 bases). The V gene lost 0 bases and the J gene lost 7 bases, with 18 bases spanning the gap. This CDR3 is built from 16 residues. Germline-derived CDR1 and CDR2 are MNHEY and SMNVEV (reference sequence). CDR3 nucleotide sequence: TGTGCCAGCAGTTTATCCTTAGGGGGGGCCCCTACGACCCAGTACTTC. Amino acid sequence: CASSLSLGGAPTTQYF.

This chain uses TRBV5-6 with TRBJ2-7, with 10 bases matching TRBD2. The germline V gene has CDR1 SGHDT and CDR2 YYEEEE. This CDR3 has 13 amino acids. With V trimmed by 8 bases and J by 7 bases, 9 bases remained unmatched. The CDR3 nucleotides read TGTGCCAGGGGCGCTAGCGGGGGCAAGGAGCAGTACGTC. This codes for CARGASGGKEQYV.

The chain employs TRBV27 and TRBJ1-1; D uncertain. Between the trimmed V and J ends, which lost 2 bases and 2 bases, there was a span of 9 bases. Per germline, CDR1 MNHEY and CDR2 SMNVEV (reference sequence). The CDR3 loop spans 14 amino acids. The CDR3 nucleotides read TGTGCCAGCAGTTTAAGACAAGCAAACACTGAAGCTTTCTTT. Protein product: CASSLRQANTEAFF.

For the CDR3, the DNA is TGCGCCAGCAGTGAGTCGCCATCAGGGAGGATTAATGAAAAACTGTTTTTT. This translates into CASSESPSGRINEKLFF. The V and J genes are TRBV10-2 and TRBJ1-4; a possible D gene is TRBD1 (5 bases). V was cut by 0 bases and J by 4 bases, with 15 bases left in between. Per the germline V gene, CDR1 is WSHSY and CDR2 is SAAADI. The CDR3 totals 17 residues.

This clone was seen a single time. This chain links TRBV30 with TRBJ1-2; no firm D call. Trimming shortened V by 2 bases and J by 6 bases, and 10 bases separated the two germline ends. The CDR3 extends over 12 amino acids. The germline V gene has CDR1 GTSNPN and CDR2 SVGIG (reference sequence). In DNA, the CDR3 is TGTGCCTGGAGTCCCTCCGGGGATGGCTACACCTTC. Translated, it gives CAWSPSGDGYTF. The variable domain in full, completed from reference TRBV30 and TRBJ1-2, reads SQTIHQWPATLVQPVGSPLSLECTVEGTSNPNLYWYRQAAGRGLQLLFYSVGIGQISSEVPQNLSASRPQDRQFILSSKKLLLSDSGFYLCAWSPSGDGYTFGSGTRLTVV.

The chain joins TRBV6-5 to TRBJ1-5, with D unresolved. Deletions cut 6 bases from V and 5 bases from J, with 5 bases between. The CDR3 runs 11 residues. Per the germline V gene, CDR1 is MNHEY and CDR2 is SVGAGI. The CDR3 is CASSHYQPQHF. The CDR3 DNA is TGTGCCAGCAGCCATTATCAGCCCCAGCATTTT.

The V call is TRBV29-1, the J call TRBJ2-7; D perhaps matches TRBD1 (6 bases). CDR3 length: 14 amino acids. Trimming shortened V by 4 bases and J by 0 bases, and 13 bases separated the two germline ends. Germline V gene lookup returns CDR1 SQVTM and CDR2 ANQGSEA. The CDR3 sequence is CSVVAPGVSYEQYV. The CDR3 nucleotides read TGCAGCGTTGTCGCCCCAGGGGTCTCCTACGAGCAGTACGTC.

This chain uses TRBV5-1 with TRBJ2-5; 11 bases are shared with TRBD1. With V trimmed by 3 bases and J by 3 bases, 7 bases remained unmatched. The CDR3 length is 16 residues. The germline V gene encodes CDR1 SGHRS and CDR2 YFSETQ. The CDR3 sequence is CASSSRTGGAEETQYF. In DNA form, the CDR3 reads TGCGCCAGCAGCTCCCGGACAGGGGGCGCTGAAGAGACCCAGTACTTC.

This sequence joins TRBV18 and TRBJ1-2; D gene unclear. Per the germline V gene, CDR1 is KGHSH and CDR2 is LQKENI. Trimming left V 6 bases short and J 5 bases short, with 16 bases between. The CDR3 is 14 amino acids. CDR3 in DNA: TGTGCCAGCTCGCCCTATTCGTCCACTTATGGCTACACCTTC. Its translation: CASSPYSSTYGYTF.

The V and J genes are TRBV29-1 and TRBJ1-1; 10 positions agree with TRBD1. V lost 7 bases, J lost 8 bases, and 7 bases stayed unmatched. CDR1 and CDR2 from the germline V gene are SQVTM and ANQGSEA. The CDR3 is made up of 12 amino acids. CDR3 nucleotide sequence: TGCAGCGCAGACAGGGGGCGCGAGGAAGCTTTCTTT. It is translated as CSADRGREEAFF. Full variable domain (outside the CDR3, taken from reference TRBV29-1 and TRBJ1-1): SAVISQKPSRDICQRGTSLTIQCQVDSQVTMMFWYRQQPGQSLTLIATANQGSEATYESGFVIDKFPISRPNLTFSTLTVSNMSPEDSSIYLCSADRGREEAFFGQGTRLTVV.

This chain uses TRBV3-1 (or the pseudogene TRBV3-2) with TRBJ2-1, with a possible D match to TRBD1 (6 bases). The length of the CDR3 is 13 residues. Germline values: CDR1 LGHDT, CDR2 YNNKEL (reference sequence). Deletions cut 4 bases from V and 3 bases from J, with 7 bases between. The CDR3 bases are TGTGCCAGCAGCCCGGACAGCTACAATGAGCAGTTCTTC. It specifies CASSPDSYNEQFF.

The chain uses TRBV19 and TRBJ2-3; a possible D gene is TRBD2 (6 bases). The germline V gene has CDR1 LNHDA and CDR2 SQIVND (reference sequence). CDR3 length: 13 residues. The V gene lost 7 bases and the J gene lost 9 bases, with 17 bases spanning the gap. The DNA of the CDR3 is TGTGCCAGTAACGACGAGGGGAGGAGGACGCAGTATTTT. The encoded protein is CASNDEGRRTQYF.

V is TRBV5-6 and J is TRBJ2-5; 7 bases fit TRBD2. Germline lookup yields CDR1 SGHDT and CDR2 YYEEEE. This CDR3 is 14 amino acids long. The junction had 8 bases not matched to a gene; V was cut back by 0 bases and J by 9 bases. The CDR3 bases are TGTGCCAGCAGCTTGGGAGAGCTCCGGGGGGCCCAGTACTTC. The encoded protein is CASSLGELRGAQYF.

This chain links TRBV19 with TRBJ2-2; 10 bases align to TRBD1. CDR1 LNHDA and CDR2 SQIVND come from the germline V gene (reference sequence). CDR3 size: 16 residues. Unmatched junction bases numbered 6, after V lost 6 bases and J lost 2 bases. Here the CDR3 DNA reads TGTGCCAGTAGCACCGGGACAGGGGCTAACACCGGGGAGCTGTTTTTT. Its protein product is CASSTGTGANTGELFF.

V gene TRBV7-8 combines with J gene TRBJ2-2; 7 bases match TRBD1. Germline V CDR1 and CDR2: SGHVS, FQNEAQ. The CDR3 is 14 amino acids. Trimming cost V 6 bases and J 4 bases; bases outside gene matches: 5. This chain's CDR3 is CASRPDRRTGELFF. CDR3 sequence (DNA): TGTGCCAGCAGACCGGACAGGCGCACCGGGGAGCTGTTTTTT.

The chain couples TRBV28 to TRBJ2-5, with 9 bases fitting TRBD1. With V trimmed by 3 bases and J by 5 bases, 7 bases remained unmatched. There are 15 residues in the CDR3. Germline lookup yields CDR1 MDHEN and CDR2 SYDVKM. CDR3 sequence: CASSFSGTGIETQYF. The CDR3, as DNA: TGTGCCAGCAGTTTTTCCGGGACAGGGATCGAGACCCAGTACTTC.

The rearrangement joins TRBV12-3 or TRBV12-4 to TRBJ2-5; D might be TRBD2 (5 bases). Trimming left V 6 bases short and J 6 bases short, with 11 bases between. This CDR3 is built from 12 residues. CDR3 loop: CASSRSDKTQYF. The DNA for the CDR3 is TGTGCCAGCAGCCGTAGCGACAAGACCCAGTACTTC.

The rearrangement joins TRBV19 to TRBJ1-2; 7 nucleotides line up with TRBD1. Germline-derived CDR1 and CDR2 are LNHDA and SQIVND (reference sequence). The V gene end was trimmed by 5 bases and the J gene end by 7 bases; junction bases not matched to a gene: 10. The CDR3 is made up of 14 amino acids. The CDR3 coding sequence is TGTGCCAGTAGTTTTCCTCCCGACAGGGCTGGCTACACCTTC. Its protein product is CASSFPPDRAGYTF.

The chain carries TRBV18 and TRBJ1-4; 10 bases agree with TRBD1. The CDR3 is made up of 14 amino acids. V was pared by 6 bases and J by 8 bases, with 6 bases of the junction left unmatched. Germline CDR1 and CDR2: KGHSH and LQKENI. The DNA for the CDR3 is TGTGCCAGCTCCCCCGGGACAGGGGTCGAAAAACTGTTTTTT. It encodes CASSPGTGVEKLFF. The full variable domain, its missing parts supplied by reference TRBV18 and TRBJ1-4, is NAGVMQNPRHLVRRRGQEARLRCSPMKGHSHVYWYRQLPEEGLKFMVYLQKENIIDESGMPKERFSAEFPKEGPSILRIQQVVRGDSAAYFCASSPGTGVEKLFFGSGTQLSVL.

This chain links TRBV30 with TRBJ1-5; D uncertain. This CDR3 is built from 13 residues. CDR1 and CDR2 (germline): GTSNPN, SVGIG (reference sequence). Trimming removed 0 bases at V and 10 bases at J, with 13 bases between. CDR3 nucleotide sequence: TGTGCCTGGAGTGTAGCCGGGATCAATCCCCAGCATTTT. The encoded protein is CAWSVAGINPQHF. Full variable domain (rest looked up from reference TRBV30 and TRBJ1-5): SQTIHQWPATLVQPVGSPLSLECTVEGTSNPNLYWYRQAAGRGLQLLFYSVGIGQISSEVPQNLSASRPQDRQFILSSKKLLLSDSGFYLCAWSVAGINPQHFGDGTRLSIL.

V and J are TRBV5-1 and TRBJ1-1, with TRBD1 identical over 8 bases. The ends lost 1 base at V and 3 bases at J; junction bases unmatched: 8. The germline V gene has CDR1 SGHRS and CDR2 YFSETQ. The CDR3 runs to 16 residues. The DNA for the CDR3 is TGCGCCAGCAGCTTGACCAGACAGGGGAGTTACACTGAAGCTTTCTTT. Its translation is CASSLTRQGSYTEAFF.